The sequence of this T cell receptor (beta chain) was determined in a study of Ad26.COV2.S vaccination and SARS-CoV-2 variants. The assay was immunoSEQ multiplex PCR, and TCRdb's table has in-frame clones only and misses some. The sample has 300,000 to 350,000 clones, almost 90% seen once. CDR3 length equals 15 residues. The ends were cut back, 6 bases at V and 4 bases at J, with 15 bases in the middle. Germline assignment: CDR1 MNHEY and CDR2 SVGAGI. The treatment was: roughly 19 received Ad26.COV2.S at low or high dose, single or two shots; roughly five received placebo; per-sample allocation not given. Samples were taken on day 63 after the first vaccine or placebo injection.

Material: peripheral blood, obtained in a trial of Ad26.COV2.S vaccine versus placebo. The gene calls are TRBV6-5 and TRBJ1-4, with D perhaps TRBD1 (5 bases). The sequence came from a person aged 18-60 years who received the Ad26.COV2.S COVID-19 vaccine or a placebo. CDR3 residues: CASRKNRLSNEKLFF. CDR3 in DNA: TGTGCCAGCAGAAAAAACAGGTTGAGTAATGAAAAACTGTTTTTT.